This entry lists 19 T cell receptor beta chains sequenced from one sample in a study of cytomegalovirus exposure and HLA in healthy donors. The PCR made use of 60 Vbeta and 13 Jbeta primers. Produced via immunoSEQ multiplex PCR; TCRdb's table is partial and in-frame only. The sample carries some 180,000 clones, around 77% recorded once. Sequenced: PBMCs. These receptors all come from a woman under 40 in good health and CMV-seronegative.

This clone appeared a single time. The rearrangement joins TRBV14 to TRBJ1-6; weak D call: TRBD1 (6 bases). Trimming removed 10 bases from V and 6 bases from J, with 13 bases in between. This CDR3 comprises 13 residues. The germline gives CDR1 SGHDN, CDR2 FVKESK. Here the CDR3 reads CATTDRFNSPLHF. DNA for the CDR3: TGTGCCACCACCGACAGGTTTAATTCACCCCTCCACTTT.

The chain has TRBV7-8 and TRBJ2-1; D remains unclear. The CDR3 consists of 11 residues. CDR1 is SGHVS and CDR2 is FQNEAQ in the germline V gene. V lost 5 bases, J lost 4 bases, and 3 bases lay in between. In DNA, the CDR3 is TGTGCCAGCAGCCCGTACAATGAGCAGTTCTTC. This codes for CASSPYNEQFF.

The chain couples TRBV7-9 to TRBJ1-1; D gene unclear. CDR1 and CDR2 (germline): SEHNR, FQNEAQ (reference sequence). The V gene lost 2 bases and the J gene lost 5 bases, with 9 bases spanning the gap. This CDR3 is 13 amino acids long. CDR3 in amino acids: CASSLSAGTEAFF. The CDR3 DNA follows: TGTGCCAGCAGCTTATCAGCGGGGACTGAAGCTTTCTTT.

This clone was observed a handful of times. The rearrangement links TRBV19 to TRBJ1-4, with a tentative D call TRBD1 (5 bases). CDR3 length: 16 amino acids. V was clipped by 3 bases and J by 0 bases, with 11 bases between them. Germline values: CDR1 LNHDA, CDR2 SQIVND (reference sequence). CDR3 bases: TGTGCCAGTAGTATTAGGGGCCCTGCAACTAATGAAAAACTGTTTTTT. Amino acids: CASSIRGPATNEKLFF.

This rearrangement joins TRBV5-4 to TRBJ2-7, with 9 bases lining up with TRBD2. This CDR3 contains 14 residues. From germline, CDR1 is SGHNT and CDR2 YYREEE (reference sequence). V shed 2 bases, J shed 6 bases, and the junction held 6 bases outside the gene matches. The CDR3 sequence is CASSFGGRDLEQYF. CDR3 coding DNA: TGTGCCAGCAGCTTTGGCGGGAGGGATCTCGAGCAGTACTTC.

This rearrangement joins TRBV15 to TRBJ2-4, with TRBD2 as a possible D gene (5 bases). Trimming took 3 bases from V and 0 from J, leaving 9 bases between them. Germline lookup yields CDR1 LNHNV and CDR2 YYDKDF (reference sequence). This CDR3 contains 15 residues. Here the CDR3 DNA reads TGTGCCACCAGCAGGGAGGCCTTAGCCAAAAACATTCAGTACTTC. This translates into CATSREALAKNIQYF.

The chain combines TRBV27 with TRBJ1-5; D not certain. In germline, CDR1 is MNHEY, CDR2 SMNVEV (reference sequence). V was trimmed by 3 bases and J by 5 bases, leaving 11 bases between them. The CDR3 has 14 amino acids. The CDR3 sequence is CASSFNVYYQPQHF. The CDR3 DNA sequence: TGTGCCAGCAGTTTTAATGTCTACTATCAGCCCCAGCATTTT.

Worth noting for this clone: This sample also contains other DNA sequences that code for the same CDR3. The genes are TRBV6-5 and TRBJ1-5; D remains ambiguous. Looked up from germline, CDR1 is MNHEY and CDR2 is SVGAGI. This CDR3 has 14 amino acids. V was shortened by 4 bases and J by 0 bases, with 7 bases between the two germline ends. CDR3 bases: TGTGCCAGCAGTTCGGGGAATAGCAATCAGCCCCAGCATTTT. It specifies CASSSGNSNQPQHF.

V and J are TRBV25-1 and TRBJ2-7; the match to TRBD2 covers 7 bases. Germline V gene data show CDR1 as MGHDK and CDR2 as SYGVNS. The CDR3 totals 15 residues. V gave up 4 bases and J gave up 5 bases; unmatched junction bases: 11. CDR3 residues: CASSALGEGPHEQYF. The CDR3 DNA is TGTGCCAGCAGTGCTCTCGGGGAGGGACCCCACGAGCAGTACTTC.

This chain connects TRBV5-4 to TRBJ2-3, with no clear D. CDR3 length: 14 residues. Germline V lookup: CDR1 SGHNT, CDR2 YYREEE (reference sequence). The V end was cut by 0 bases, the J end by 1 base, with 6 bases between. The CDR3 DNA reads TGTGCCAGCAGCTTGGGACACGGCACAGATACGCAGTATTTT. The encoded protein is CASSLGHGTDTQYF.

The chain combines TRBV12-5 with TRBJ2-7, with D unresolved. CDR1 and CDR2 (germline): LGHNT, FRNRAP. The ends were cut back, 2 bases at V and 3 bases at J, with 11 bases in the middle. The CDR3 contains 14 residues. CDR3: CASGLMRLGYEQYF. DNA of the CDR3: TGTGCTAGTGGTTTGATGCGGCTTGGCTACGAGCAGTACTTC.

Turning to this clone: An end of the junction differs from the germline gene, which may be a read error. This sequence joins TRBV7-9 and TRBJ1-2; TRBD1 aligns across 7 bases. CDR1 and CDR2 (germline): SEHNR, FQNEAQ (reference sequence). The CDR3 is made up of 13 amino acids. CDR3 in DNA: TGTTCCAGCAGCCCCCAGACAGGGATCGGCTACACCTTC. Translated, it gives CSSSPQTGIGYTF.

This clone appeared once. This chain links TRBV28 with TRBJ2-3, with D maybe TRBD2 (5 bases). The CDR3 length is 15 residues. With 2 bases removed from V and 4 bases from J, the gap between germline ends came to 13 bases. CDR1 MDHEN and CDR2 SYDVKM come from the germline V gene. The CDR3 region has the DNA TGTGCCAGCAGTTTAATCGGGGTTGGAGCAGATACGCAGTATTTT. Protein: CASSLIGVGADTQYF.

V gene TRBV7-3 combines with J gene TRBJ2-2; 8 positions agree with TRBD1. Trimming took 1 base from V and 7 from J; bases not matched to a gene: 8. Germline lookup yields CDR1 SGHTA and CDR2 FQGTGA. The CDR3 extends over 16 amino acids. This chain's CDR3 is CASSLIRQGKDGELFF. The CDR3 DNA reads as TGTGCCAGCAGCTTAATTAGACAGGGGAAGGACGGGGAGCTGTTTTTT. The full variable domain, with the rest looked up from reference TRBV7-3 and TRBJ2-2, is GAGVSQTPSNKVTEKGKYVELRCDPISGHTALYWYRQSLGQGPEFLIYFQGTGAADDSGLPNDRFFAVRPEGSVSTLKIQRTERGDSAVYLCASSLIRQGKDGELFFGEGSRLTVL.

This clone was detected a few times. The chain is built from TRBV19 and TRBJ2-1; 7 bases map to TRBD2. This CDR3 has 15 residues. CDR1 is LNHDA, CDR2 SQIVND, per germline (reference sequence). Trimming took 7 bases from V and 0 from J; bases not matched to a gene: 6. The CDR3 region is CASTGGRSSYNEQFF. CDR3 DNA: TGTGCCAGTACGGGGGGACGGAGCTCCTACAATGAGCAGTTCTTC. Full variable domain (outside the CDR3, taken from reference TRBV19 and TRBJ2-1): DGGITQSPKYLFRKEGQNVTLSCEQNLNHDAMYWYRQDPGQGLRLIYYSQIVNDFQKGDIAEGYSVSREKKESFPLTVTSAQKNPTAFYLCASTGGRSSYNEQFFGPGTRLTVL.

The J gene is TRBJ1-2, the V gene TRBV6-1; weak D call: TRBD1 (5 bases). The germline V gene has CDR1 MNHNS and CDR2 SASEGT. The CDR3 contains 14 residues. V dropped 9 bases and J dropped 2 bases, with 16 bases sitting between them. The CDR3 sequence: CARASGVLNYGYTF. CDR3 sequence (DNA): TGTGCCAGGGCGTCGGGGGTCTTAAACTATGGCTACACCTTC.

This chain joins TRBV5-1 and TRBJ1-1; D gene uncertain. CDR1 and CDR2 from the germline V gene are SGHRS and YFSETQ. V was clipped by 4 bases and J by 1 base, with 8 bases between them. This CDR3 is 13 amino acids long. The CDR3 coding sequence is TGCGCCAGCAGCCCAATCCCGAACACTGAAGCTTTCTTT. It translates to CASSPIPNTEAFF. Full variable domain (outside the CDR3, taken from reference TRBV5-1 and TRBJ1-1): KAGVTQTPRYLIKTRGQQVTLSCSPISGHRSVSWYQQTPGQGLQFLFEYFSETQRNKGNFPGRFSGRQFSNSRSEMNVSTLELGDSALYLCASSPIPNTEAFFGQGTRLTVV.

The chain uses TRBV5-4 and TRBJ2-7; D remains unclear. This CDR3 region has 12 residues. Between the trimmed V and J ends, which lost 4 bases and 2 bases, there was a span of 7 bases. Looked up from germline, CDR1 is SGHNT and CDR2 is YYREEE (reference sequence). DNA for the CDR3: TGTGCCAGCAGCCCCCAGACCTACGAGCAGTACTTC. As protein: CASSPQTYEQYF.

This clone showed up just a few times. This rearrangement joins TRBV5-1 to TRBJ2-7, with D perhaps TRBD2 (7 bases). The CDR3 sequence is 19 residues long. CDR1 and CDR2 from the germline V gene are SGHRS and YFSETQ. V was pared by 3 bases and J by 2 bases, with 27 bases between. CDR3 sequence reads: CASSSRGRGVGRAAYEQYF. In nucleotides, the CDR3 is TGCGCCAGCAGCTCTAGGGGCAGGGGAGTAGGGAGGGCCGCCTACGAGCAGTACTTC.